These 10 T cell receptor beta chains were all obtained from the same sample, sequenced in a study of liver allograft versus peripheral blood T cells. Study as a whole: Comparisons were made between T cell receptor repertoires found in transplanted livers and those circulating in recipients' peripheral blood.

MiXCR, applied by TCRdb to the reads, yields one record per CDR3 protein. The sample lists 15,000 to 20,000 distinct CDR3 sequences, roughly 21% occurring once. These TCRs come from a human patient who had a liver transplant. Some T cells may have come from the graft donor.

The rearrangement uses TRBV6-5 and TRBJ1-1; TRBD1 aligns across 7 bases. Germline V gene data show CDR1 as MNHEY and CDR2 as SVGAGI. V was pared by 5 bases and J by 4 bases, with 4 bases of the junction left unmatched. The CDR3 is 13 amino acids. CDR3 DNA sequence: TGTGCCAGCAGTCCAGAGGGGGCCACTGAAGCTTTCTTT. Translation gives CASSPEGATEAFF.

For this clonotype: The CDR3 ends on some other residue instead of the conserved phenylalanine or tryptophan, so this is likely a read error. CDR3 loop: CASRLLGGGLHEQFL. The DNA for the CDR3 is TGTGCCAGCAGACTCCTGGGTGGTGGTCTCCATGAGCAGTTCTTG. V is TRBV6-1 and J is TRBJ2-1; D remains ambiguous. The CDR3 covers 15 residues. Germline-derived CDR1 and CDR2 are MNHNS and SASEGT. The germline V and J ends were trimmed by 6 bases and 8 bases, with 20 bases remaining between them.

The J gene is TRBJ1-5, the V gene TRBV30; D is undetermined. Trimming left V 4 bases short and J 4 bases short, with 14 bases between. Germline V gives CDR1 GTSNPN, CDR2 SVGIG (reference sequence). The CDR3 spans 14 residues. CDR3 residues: CAWNIKQHNQPQHF. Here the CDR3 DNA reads TGTGCCTGGAACATAAAACAACATAATCAGCCCCAGCATTTT. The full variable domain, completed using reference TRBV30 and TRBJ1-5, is SQTIHQWPATLVQPVGSPLSLECTVEGTSNPNLYWYRQAAGRGLQLLFYSVGIGQISSEVPQNLSASRPQDRQFILSSKKLLLSDSGFYLCAWNIKQHNQPQHFGDGTRLSIL.

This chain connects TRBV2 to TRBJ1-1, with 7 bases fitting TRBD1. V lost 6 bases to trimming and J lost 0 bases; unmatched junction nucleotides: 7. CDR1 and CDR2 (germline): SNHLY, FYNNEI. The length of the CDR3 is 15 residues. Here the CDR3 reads CASSNRQGLNTEAFF. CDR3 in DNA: TGTGCCAGCAGCAATAGACAGGGACTGAACACTGAAGCTTTCTTT.

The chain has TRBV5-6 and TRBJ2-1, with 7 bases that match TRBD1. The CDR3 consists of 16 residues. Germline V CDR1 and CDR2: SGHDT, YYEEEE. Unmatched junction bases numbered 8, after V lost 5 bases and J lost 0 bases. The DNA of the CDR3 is TGTGCCAGCAGATCGACAGGGCTTATCTCCTACAATGAGCAGTTCTTC. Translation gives CASRSTGLISYNEQFF.

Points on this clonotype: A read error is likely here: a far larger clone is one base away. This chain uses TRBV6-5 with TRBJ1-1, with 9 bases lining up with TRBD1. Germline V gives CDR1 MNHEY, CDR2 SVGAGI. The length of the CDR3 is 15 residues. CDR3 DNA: TGTGTCAGCAGTAGAAGGACAGGGGTGAACACTGAAGCTTTCTTT. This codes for CVSSRRTGVNTEAFF.

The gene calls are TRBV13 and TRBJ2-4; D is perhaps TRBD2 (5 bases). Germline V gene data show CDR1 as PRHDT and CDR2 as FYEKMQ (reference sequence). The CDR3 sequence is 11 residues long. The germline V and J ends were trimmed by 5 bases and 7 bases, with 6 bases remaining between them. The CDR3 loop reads CASSPSNIQYF. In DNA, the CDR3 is TGTGCCAGCAGCCCTAGCAACATTCAGTACTTC.

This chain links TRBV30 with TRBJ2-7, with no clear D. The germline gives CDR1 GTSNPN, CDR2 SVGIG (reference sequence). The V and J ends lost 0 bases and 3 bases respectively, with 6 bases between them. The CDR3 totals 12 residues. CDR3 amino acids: CAWSVPFYEQYF. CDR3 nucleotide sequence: TGTGCCTGGAGTGTACCTTTCTACGAGCAGTACTTC.

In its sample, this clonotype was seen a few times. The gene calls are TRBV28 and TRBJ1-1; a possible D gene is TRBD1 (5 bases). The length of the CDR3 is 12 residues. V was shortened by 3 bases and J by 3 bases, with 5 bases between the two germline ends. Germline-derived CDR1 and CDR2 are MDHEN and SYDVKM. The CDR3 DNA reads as TGTGCCAGCAGTTTGGGGGACACTGAAGCTTTCTTT. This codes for CASSLGDTEAFF.

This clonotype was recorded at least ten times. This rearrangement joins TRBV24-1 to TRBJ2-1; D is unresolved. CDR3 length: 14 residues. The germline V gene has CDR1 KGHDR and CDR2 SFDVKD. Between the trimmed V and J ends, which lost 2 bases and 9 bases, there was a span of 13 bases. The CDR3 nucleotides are TGTGCCACCAGTGATTATGGTCCGTCTGGTGAGCAGTTCTTC. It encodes CATSDYGPSGEQFF.